This T cell receptor (beta chain) is drawn from a study of tumor and adjacent non-tumor tissue in lung cancer. Study details: Patients comprised about a dozen adenocarcinoma, 2 squamous cell carcinoma and 1 small cell lung cancer.

TCRbeta libraries were built with three rounds of nested PCR, modified from ARM-PCR. Using its own MiXCR run on the multiplex PCR reads, TCRdb lists one record per CDR3 protein. This sample has approximately 76,000 distinct CDR3 sequences, with roughly 70% found just once. This CDR3 region has 13 residues. The germline V gene encodes CDR1 MNHNY and CDR2 SVGAGI (reference sequence). No cell sorting was done before RNA was extracted from the tissue. This TCR came from a woman in her seventies with non-small cell lung cancer. Material for sequencing was lung tumor tissue. The rearrangement links TRBV6-6 to TRBJ1-5; a weak D match, TRBD1 (5 bases). CDR3 region: CAGRDPGSGTQHF. The CDR3 DNA sequence: TGTGCAGGCAGGGATCCAGGTAGTGGGACCCAGCATTTT.